Reported below is one T cell receptor beta chain. What it binds is not known. This sample was taken from a study of cytomegalovirus exposure and HLA in healthy donors. 13 Jbeta primers and 60 Vbeta primers were used for the PCR. This table comes from immunoSEQ multiplex PCR, and its TCRdb copy is limited to in-frame clones, with some not included. Here the sample spans more than 150,000 clones, approximately 81% being singletons. Study-wide points: Associated with cytomegalovirus, according to the listing, were fewer than 200 TCR beta chains. Reportedly, HLA-A and HLA-B alleles of most subjects were accurately predicted from TCR beta. The classifier reportedly diagnosed cytomegalovirus status with high sensitivity and specificity. The majority of TCR sequences were rare, yet some public TCRs appeared in many donors.

The CDR3 runs to 14 residues. CDR1 and CDR2 from the germline V gene are MGHRA and YSYEKL. V lost 1 base and J lost 5, with 12 bases in between. Sequences were obtained from PBMCs. This TCR came from a man in his forties or fifties in good health and CMV-seronegative. This sequence joins TRBV4-1 and TRBJ2-7; D might be TRBD2 (6 bases). For the CDR3, the DNA is TGCGCCAGCAGCCAAGGAGGAGGGAGAAACGAGCAGTACTTC. Its translation is CASSQGGGRNEQYF.